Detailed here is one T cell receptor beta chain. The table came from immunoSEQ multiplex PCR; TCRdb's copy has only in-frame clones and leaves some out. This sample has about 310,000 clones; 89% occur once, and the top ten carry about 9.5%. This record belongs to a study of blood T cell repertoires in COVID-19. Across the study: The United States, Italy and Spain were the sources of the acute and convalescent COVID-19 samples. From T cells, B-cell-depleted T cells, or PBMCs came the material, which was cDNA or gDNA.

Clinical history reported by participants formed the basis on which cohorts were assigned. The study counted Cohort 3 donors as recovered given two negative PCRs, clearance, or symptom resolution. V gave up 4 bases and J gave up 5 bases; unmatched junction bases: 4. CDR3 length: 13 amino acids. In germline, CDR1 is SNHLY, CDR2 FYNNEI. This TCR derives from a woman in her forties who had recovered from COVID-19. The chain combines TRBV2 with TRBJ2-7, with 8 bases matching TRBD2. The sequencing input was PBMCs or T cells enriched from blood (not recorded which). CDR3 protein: CASSGGGQNEQYF. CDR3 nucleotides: TGTGCCAGCAGTGGCGGGGGGCAAAACGAGCAGTACTTC. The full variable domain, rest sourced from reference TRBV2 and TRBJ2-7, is EPEVTQTPSHQVTQMGQEVILRCVPISNHLYFYWYRQILGQKVEFLVSFYNNEISEKSEIFDDQFSVERPDGSNFTLKIRSTKLEDSAMYFCASSGGGQNEQYFGPGTRLTVT.